Following are 20 T cell receptor beta chains from one sample sequenced in a study of blood T cell repertoires in COVID-19. Using immunoSEQ multiplex PCR, the repertoire was profiled, and TCRdb retains in-frame clones only, with some absent. The table includes approximately 230,000 clones, roughly four fifths detected once. Sequenced sample: PBMCs or T cells enriched from blood (not recorded which). Receptor source: a man between 40 and 49 years old who had recovered from COVID-19.

V gene TRBV30 combines with J gene TRBJ1-4; the D gene is possibly TRBD1 (5 bases). CDR3 length: 12 residues. The ends were cut back, 2 bases at V and 6 bases at J, with 7 bases in the middle. The germline CDR1 and CDR2 sequences are GTSNPN and SVGIG (reference sequence). CDR3 sequence (DNA): TGTGCCTGGAGTAAAGGGGATGAAAAACTGTTTTTT. Protein sequence: CAWSKGDEKLFF. The full variable domain, in which reference TRBV30 and TRBJ1-4 provide the parts outside the CDR3, is SQTIHQWPATLVQPVGSPLSLECTVEGTSNPNLYWYRQAAGRGLQLLFYSVGIGQISSEVPQNLSASRPQDRQFILSSKKLLLSDSGFYLCAWSKGDEKLFFGSGTQLSVL.

The rearrangement links TRBV10-2 to TRBJ1-1; 7 nucleotides agree with TRBD1. The CDR3 contains 14 residues. The V and J ends lost 6 bases and 5 bases, in that order; junction bases with no gene match: 9. The V gene's germline CDR1 is WSHSY and CDR2 SAAADI. The CDR3 reads CASSLGGVGTEAFF. The CDR3, as DNA: TGCGCCAGCAGCTTAGGGGGCGTTGGGACTGAAGCTTTCTTT.

The rearrangement joins TRBV5-1 to TRBJ2-5, with 12 bases identical to TRBD2. The CDR3 runs to 14 residues. Losses at the gene ends were 8 bases for V and 2 bases for J; bases not matched to a gene: 4. Germline lookup yields CDR1 SGHRS and CDR2 YFSETQ. Here the CDR3 reads CASTTSGGQETQYF. The CDR3, as DNA: TGCGCCAGTACGACTAGCGGGGGACAAGAGACCCAGTACTTC.

The sample holds one count of this clone. The chain combines TRBV5-1 with TRBJ2-3; 10 positions match TRBD1. The CDR3 extends over 15 amino acids. Unmatched junction bases numbered 4, after V lost 2 bases and J lost 4 bases. CDR1 SGHRS and CDR2 YFSETQ come from the germline V gene. The chain's CDR3 is CASSFGQGGADTQYF. The CDR3 DNA is TGCGCCAGCAGCTTCGGACAGGGGGGCGCAGATACGCAGTATTTT. Full variable domain (outside the CDR3, taken from reference TRBV5-1 and TRBJ2-3): KAGVTQTPRYLIKTRGQQVTLSCSPISGHRSVSWYQQTPGQGLQFLFEYFSETQRNKGNFPGRFSGRQFSNSRSEMNVSTLELGDSALYLCASSFGQGGADTQYFGPGTRLTVL.

This clone appeared once. J is TRBJ1-1 and V is TRBV28; no definite D call. Germline-derived CDR1 and CDR2 are MDHEN and SYDVKM. This CDR3 region has 15 residues. The ends were cut back, 7 bases at V and 1 base at J, with 16 bases in the middle. This chain's CDR3 is CASTHTSPPNTEAFF. The DNA for the CDR3 is TGTGCCAGCACTCATACTTCCCCACCGAACACTGAAGCTTTCTTT.

V usage is TRBV7-2 and J usage is TRBJ1-4, with D unclear. Germline CDR1 and CDR2: SGHTA and FQGNSA. The CDR3 loop spans 14 amino acids. The germline V and J ends were trimmed by 1 base and 8 bases, with 11 bases remaining between them. The CDR3 reads CASSLEGRREKLFF. The CDR3 DNA sequence: TGTGCCAGCAGCTTAGAAGGGAGGCGGGAAAAACTGTTTTTT. Together with reference TRBV7-2 and TRBJ1-4, the CDR3 gives the full variable domain: GAGVSQSPSNKVTEKGKDVELRCDPISGHTALYWYRQSLGQGLEFLIYFQGNSAPDKSGLPSDRFSAERTGGSVSTLTIQRTQQEDSAVYLCASSLEGRREKLFFGSGTQLSVL.

This clone came up once. The rearrangement joins TRBV28 to TRBJ1-4, with D unclear. The germline gives CDR1 MDHEN, CDR2 SYDVKM. The CDR3 sequence is 14 residues long. Trimming removed 7 bases at V and 0 bases at J, with 9 bases between. In DNA form, the CDR3 reads TGTGCCAGCATTACCGGTGCAACTAATGAAAAACTGTTTTTT. As protein: CASITGATNEKLFF.

The chain has TRBV7-3 and TRBJ1-3, with D possibly matching TRBD1 (6 bases). V dropped 1 base and J dropped 4 bases, with 11 bases sitting between them. The CDR3 is made up of 15 amino acids. The germline V gene encodes CDR1 SGHTA and CDR2 FQGTGA. This CDR3 is CASSLNSGAGNTIYF. The CDR3 nucleotides read TGTGCCAGCAGCTTAAACTCAGGGGCCGGAAACACCATATATTTT.

This chain connects TRBV3-1 (or the pseudogene TRBV3-2) to TRBJ2-7; a possible D gene is TRBD2 (5 bases). The CDR3 extends over 13 amino acids. From germline, CDR1 is LGHDT and CDR2 YNNKEL (reference sequence). Trimming took off 2 bases at V and 1 base at J, with 6 bases between the two ends. The chain's CDR3 is CASSQSGSYEQYF. CDR3 DNA: TGTGCCAGCAGCCAATCGGGGTCCTACGAGCAGTACTTC.

The chain uses TRBV9 and TRBJ2-1; D may be TRBD1 (5 bases). V was pared by 7 bases and J by 4 bases, with 12 bases between. This CDR3 has 13 amino acids. Germline values: CDR1 SGDLS, CDR2 YYNGEE. CDR3 bases: TGTGCCAGCTCCGGTGGGGCTTACAATGAGCAGTTCTTC. It specifies CASSGGAYNEQFF.

The V gene is TRBV6-2 or TRBV6-3, the J gene TRBJ1-5, with 11 bases aligning to TRBD1. From germline, CDR1 is MNHEY and CDR2 SVGEGT. The CDR3 totals 16 residues. The ends lost 6 bases at V and 6 bases at J; junction bases unmatched: 10. CDR3: CASSDLDRGHSQPQHF. The CDR3 nucleotides are TGTGCCAGCAGCGACTTGGACAGGGGGCATTCTCAGCCCCAGCATTTT.

The chain links TRBV18 to TRBJ2-1, with D hard to call. Trimming cost V 6 bases and J 5 bases, with 17 bases left between them. This CDR3 contains 15 residues. CDR1 is KGHSH, CDR2 LQKENI, per germline. The CDR3 is CASSPPAGVNNEQFF. The DNA of the CDR3 is TGTGCCAGCTCCCCGCCGGCCGGAGTTAACAATGAGCAGTTCTTC.

The V call is TRBV5-8, the J call TRBJ1-6; 9 bases line up with TRBD1. Germline-derived CDR1 and CDR2 are SGHTS and YDEGEE. The CDR3 consists of 17 residues. Trimming removed 0 bases from V and 4 bases from J; junction bases left unmatched: 5. CDR3 sequence reads: CASSLAWDRAYNSPLHF. In DNA form, the CDR3 reads TGTGCCAGCAGCTTGGCTTGGGACAGGGCGTATAATTCACCCCTCCACTTT.

A single count supports this clone. The V gene is TRBV28, the J gene TRBJ1-2, with TRBD1 identical over 12 bases. This CDR3 has 14 amino acids. The ends lost 6 bases at V and 7 bases at J; junction bases unmatched: 6. CDR1 and CDR2 from the germline V gene are MDHEN and SYDVKM. The CDR3 DNA sequence: TGTGCCAGCAGGCTGCCGGGACAGGGGGCTGGCTACACCTTC. The encoded protein is CASRLPGQGAGYTF.

The chain joins TRBV25-1 to TRBJ2-5, with TRBD1 as a possible D gene (6 bases). The CDR3 has 15 amino acids. Trimming shortened V by 3 bases and J by 5 bases, and 16 bases separated the two germline ends. Germline loops: CDR1 MGHDK, CDR2 SYGVNS. The CDR3 sequence is CASSDPQGPGETQYF. DNA for the CDR3: TGTGCCAGCAGTGACCCCCAGGGGCCGGGGGAGACCCAGTACTTC.

The rearrangement uses TRBV5-6 and TRBJ1-2; D unresolved. The ends were cut back, 0 bases at V and 5 bases at J, with 5 bases in the middle. CDR1 SGHDT and CDR2 YYEEEE come from the germline V gene. The CDR3 is made up of 12 amino acids. The CDR3 protein is CASSLGSYGYTF. The CDR3 DNA follows: TGTGCCAGCAGCTTGGGTTCTTATGGCTACACCTTC.

The chain has TRBV5-1 and TRBJ2-1; TRBD2 aligns across 10 bases. V shed 3 bases and J 6 bases; nucleotides not matched to a gene: 6. Germline V lookup: CDR1 SGHRS, CDR2 YFSETQ. There are 15 residues in the CDR3. CDR3 sequence (DNA): TGCGCCAGCAGCTCAGGACTAGCGGCTATCAATGAGCAGTTCTTC. This translates into CASSSGLAAINEQFF.

V gene TRBV30 combines with J gene TRBJ1-5; tentatively, D is TRBD1 (5 bases). The V and J ends lost 1 base and 9 bases respectively, with 10 bases between them. The germline CDR1 and CDR2 sequences are GTSNPN and SVGIG (reference sequence). This CDR3 contains 12 residues. The CDR3 DNA is TGTGCCTGGAGTGCTCTCCAGGGGCCCCAGCATTTT. Translated, it gives CAWSALQGPQHF.

The chain couples TRBV30 to TRBJ2-1; tentatively, D is TRBD2 (5 bases). V was pared by 1 base and J by 4 bases, with 8 bases between. The CDR3 runs 13 residues. Looked up from germline, CDR1 is GTSNPN and CDR2 is SVGIG (reference sequence). The CDR3 DNA sequence: TGTGCCTGGAGTGAAGGGAGATACAATGAGCAGTTCTTC. Amino acids: CAWSEGRYNEQFF.

The rearrangement uses TRBV5-8 and TRBJ1-5; D remains ambiguous. The CDR3 is 16 residues long. The V gene's germline CDR1 is SGHTS and CDR2 YDEGEE. V was cut by 1 base and J by 5 bases, with 16 bases left in between. CDR3 coding DNA: TGTGCCAGCAGCTTGACCTCACTCCTCGGGTATCAGCCCCAGCATTTT. Protein: CASSLTSLLGYQPQHF.